This T cell receptor (beta chain) was sequenced in a study of cytomegalovirus exposure and HLA in healthy donors (TCRdb year 2017). In the study overall: In an earlier analysis of some 550 of the donors, under 300 Gb of sequence data and 95 million to 130 million unique TCR beta sequences from roughly 200 million T cells were reported. An early release covering roughly 580 HLA-typed donors comprised approximately 300 gigabases of sequencing data and tens of millions of unique TCR sequences. High-throughput TCR immunosequencing, statistical association of individual TCRs with disease status, and machine learning were combined to predict cytomegalovirus infection status. On average, around 240,000 unique TCR beta nucleotide sequences were sequenced per donor among about 400 genotyped donors of the cohort, with roughly 19% of those sequences being non-productive. A later analysis re-examined previously published TCR beta repertoires from about 670 donors and added high-resolution HLA genotyping to investigate patterns of TCR occurrence. Because of strong linkage in the cohort, five DR-DQ haplotypes were treated as single units for association and clustering. Genome-wide SNP genotypes for about 60% of the roughly 670 donors were used in a later genetic analysis, which treated that subset as a discovery cohort. The later analysis used no new phenotypic data to find candidate immune exposures, relying instead on TCR beta sequences and their occurrence across donors. The study used immunosequencing to profile the T cell repertoires of hundreds of subjects and linked those repertoires to cytomegalovirus serostatus. Alongside the repertoire data, information on donor age, sex, ethnicity and CMV serostatus was compiled. In addition to the first cohort of about 650 subjects, a separate validation cohort of 120 different subjects was used. The study was designed to test whether signatures of past pathogen exposure could be identified by cataloging public T cell receptors. Class I and class II HLA loci were covered by the typing at four-digit resolution. In an earlier analysis of 587 of the donors, high-throughput TCR beta sequencing was used to judge whether each TCR beta V gene segment behaved as functional or pseudogenic. Of the approximately 400 genotyped donors, approximately 81% were placed in the genetic ancestry cluster associated with self-reported Caucasian donors. Typing coverage differed by locus: A, B, C, DRB1 and DQB1 were typed in roughly 620-630 donors, DQA1 in approximately 520, DPA1 in nearly 610, and DPB1 in 472. Every discovery cohort repertoire had been produced on one sequencing platform.

The cohort comprised around 690 healthy bone marrow donors. At the time of sampling, all cohort members were nominally healthy, though unrecorded immune exposures were likely present. The donor was CMV seronegative and was included in the group of a few hundred seronegative cohort members. A peripheral blood sample was collected from each donor, and TCR beta sequencing was performed on peripheral blood mononuclear cells. Genomic DNA was extracted from the blood cell samples with the Qiagen DNeasy Blood Extraction Kit. Summary of the overall study and its limitations: For the cohort, immune exposure information was limited to CMV serostatus. Several of the top co-occurrence clusters appeared to be linked to parvovirus B19, influenza, CMV and Epstein-Barr virus, according to a later analysis. The presence/absence analyses assumed that sequencing depth was roughly uniform across donors, and that assumption may not be true. Strong co-occurrence of HLA alleles, especially DR and DQ, made assigning TCR associations to individual alleles difficult. The study listed 150 to 200 TCR beta chains as associated with cytomegalovirus. In a later analysis, HLA-associated TCR beta chains were found to be more clonally expanded and to have lower generation probabilities than equally common non-associated chains. It was suggested by the authors that the approach could potentially be generalized to other disease states and immunological phenotypes. A further reported finding was that TCR beta sequences accurately predicted the HLA-A and HLA-B alleles for most subjects in the first cohort. A later analysis associated around 16,000 TCR beta sequences with specific HLA alleles at a false discovery rate of 0.05. According to a later analysis, most CMV-associated TCR beta chains appeared to be HLA-restricted, and the HLA associations seemed to be driven largely by CMV exposure. In vitro tests confirmed that a few of the cytomegalovirus-associated TCR beta chains recognize cytomegalovirus antigens. Cytomegalovirus status was reported to be diagnosed by the classifier with high specificity and sensitivity in both the original and validation cohorts. In a later genetic analysis, fewer N-insertions in productive TCRs were reported among donors in an Asian-associated ancestry cluster than the roughly 700-donor mean. While some public TCRs were present in many individuals, most TCR sequences turned up only very rarely across donors. Correlated functional status among segregating V segments might reflect linkage disequilibrium, but an unknown experimental factor could not be ruled out. Because counts were too low, 15 or so rarely observed V segments, including chromosome 9 orphons, were excluded from the earlier analysis of some 590 of the donors. This cohort had only TCR beta chains sequenced, and the lack of alpha or paired-chain data limited which features could be detected. A group of highly shared sequence variants was considered likely to be a technical artifact of the sequencing pipeline. Because HLA typing was unavailable for some donors at each locus, only the typed subset was used in association tests. In a later analysis, the rate of TCR association differed among HLA loci, with DRB1 alleles having the most associated TCRs and HLA-C alleles having the fewest. An earlier analysis of approximately 590 of the donors showed that most TCR beta V segments appeared in productive rearrangements either about 87% or about 30% of the time, which broadly matched IMGT annotations. A later genetic analysis associated a missense DCLRE1C variant with V-gene and J-gene trimming of TCR beta chains, and an independent cohort replicated the association.

This clone occurred once. No antigen is known for it. The junction and the germline gene differ at one end; a read error may be behind it. Libraries were built with the immunoSEQ multiplex PCR assay. A mixture of 60 forward primers for TCR Vbeta segments and 13 reverse primers for TCR Jbeta segments was used in the multiplex PCR. Amplification of the CDR3 region of rearranged TCR beta genes was performed with a multiplex PCR assay on genomic DNA. On the Illumina HiSeq System, the amplified TCR beta libraries were sequenced as 87-base-pair reads. The study's own analysis went as follows. In a later analysis, about 80 million unique TCR beta chains were counted across the 500 to 700 repertoires, and about 10 million of these chains were shared by at least two donors. Raw reads were error-corrected and collapsed into unique sequences with a nearest-neighbor algorithm that merged closely related sequences to remove PCR and sequencing errors. V, D and J gene segments were assigned by aligning CDR3 sequences to IMGT reference sequences. For a sequence to be retained, a match of at least six nucleotides to both a V gene segment and a J gene segment was required. A rearrangement was called productive if the CDR3 had no stop codons and remained in frame with V and J, and every other rearrangement was called non-productive. Following IMGT convention, CDR3 was defined as the stretch from the second conserved V-encoded cysteine up to the conserved J-encoded phenylalanine. The earlier analysis of 450 to 750 of the donors excluded any sequence lacking an unambiguous match to a single V gene segment. An earlier analysis of approximately 590 of the donors classified V segments as functional when productive rearrangements were above 56.7% and as segregating when the standard deviation between donors was above 5%. A statistical classification framework was built to diagnose cytomegalovirus status from the catalog of TCR beta chain sequences. In a later analysis, V and J genes were assigned by comparing TCR nucleotide sequences against IMGT/GENE-DB human TR gene sequences. A later analysis assigned CDR3 sequences and most-parsimonious VDJ recombination scenarios with the TCRdist pipeline. In a later analysis, every TCR beta chain was defined by the combination of its CDR3 amino acid sequence and its V-gene family, and reads without a unique V-gene family were dropped. In a later analysis, fewer than 600 highly shared, low-generation-probability nucleotide sequences were removed to address suspected cross-contamination and a sequencing artifact. In a later analysis, a clonal expansion index for each public chain was calculated from normalized within-repertoire ranks of inferred template counts. A later analysis computed generation probabilities with a VDJ recombination model fitted to out-of-frame rearrangements, and checked the results against IGoR. Hypergeometric tests were used in a later analysis to score TCR-TCR, TCR-HLA and TCR-CMV co-occurrence, with a repertoire-size bias correction applied to the TCR pairs. A later analysis estimated false discovery rates by permuting HLA or CMV assignments 20 times. In a later analysis, co-occurring TCRs were grouped using DBSCAN, with TCRdist sequence similarity added in when clustering inside HLA-allele-positive subsets. Co-occurrence clustering excluded repertoires with fewer than 30,000 or more than 120,000 public chains, plus five with anomalous nucleotide sharing. As stored in TCRdb, this immuneACCESS dataset retains in-frame rearrangements with V and J assigned. A fraction of the clones does not appear; measured against another copy, unresolved V genes explain less than half of the discrepancy, and the remainder lacks a known reason. Clone size and the V and J calls come from that table; the DNA yielded D and trimming. For this sample the table gives about 73,000 clones, of which 65% to 80% were detected only once. In total, the top ten clones hold 12% of the sample.

The receptor's source is a man aged 65 to 85 in good health and CMV-seronegative. Specimen: PBMCs.

The CDR3 region has the sequence CASSLGTGGQETQYF. The DNA reads as follows: TGTGCTAGCAGCTTAGGGACAGGGGGACAAGAGACCCAGTACTTC. The sequence is built from TRBV7-7 and TRBJ2-5; 11 middle bases align to TRBD1. The germline V gene (reference sequence) gives CDR1 as SSHAT and CDR2 as FNYEAQ. The CDR3 has 15 amino acids, counting the end cysteine and phenylalanine. This entry keeps only the CDR3 DNA: 45 bases, framed from base 1.